These T cell receptor beta chains were read from a single sample in a study of Ad26.COV2.S vaccination and SARS-CoV-2 variants. The table came from immunoSEQ multiplex PCR; TCRdb's copy has only in-frame clones and leaves some out. The sample shows about 680,000 clones, roughly nine tenths of them seen only once. The source was peripheral blood, collected in a trial of Ad26.COV2.S vaccine versus placebo. The receptors were gathered from a person aged 18-65 years who received the Ad26.COV2.S COVID-19 vaccine or a placebo. Each CDR3 is given with its conserved first and last residue. D genes are given only for firm matches. Where a row states a size, it is once, few, many or the class of an expanded clone; other rows omit it.

j_call: TRBJ1-6
clone_size: -
v_call: TRBV7-9
cdr3_length: 16
d_call: -
cdr3_nt: TGTGCCAGCACCAGGGGCCAGGGCTCCTATAATTCACCCCTCCACTTT
cdr3_aa: CASTRGQGSYNSPLHF

j_call: TRBJ2-1
clone_size: -
v_call: TRBV7-2
cdr3_length: 14
d_call: TRBD2
cdr3_nt: TGTGCCAGCAGCTTAAACGGGGGGGCGGATGAGCAGTTCTTC
cdr3_aa: CASSLNGGADEQFF

j_call: TRBJ2-3
clone_size: -
v_call: TRBV11-2
cdr3_length: 14
d_call: -
cdr3_nt: TGTGCCAGCAGCTTAGATAGGGCCTCAGATACGCAGTATTTT
cdr3_aa: CASSLDRASDTQYF

j_call: TRBJ2-7
clone_size: once
v_call: TRBV5-8
cdr3_length: 12
d_call: -
cdr3_nt: TGTGCCAGCAGCTTTCTAGGGAGGGAGCAGTACTTC
cdr3_aa: CASSFLGREQYF

j_call: TRBJ2-7
clone_size: -
v_call: TRBV6-5
cdr3_length: 15
d_call: TRBD2
cdr3_nt: TGTGCCAGTACTACTAGCGGGAGGGCTCCCTACGAGCAGTACTTC
cdr3_aa: CASTTSGRAPYEQYF

j_call: TRBJ2-1
clone_size: -
v_call: TRBV4-3
cdr3_length: 16
d_call: -
cdr3_nt: TGCGCCAGCAGCCAAGCGTGGACAGATCTATACAATGAGCAGTTCTTC
cdr3_aa: CASSQAWTDLYNEQFF

j_call: TRBJ1-4
clone_size: -
v_call: TRBV6-1
cdr3_length: 14
d_call: -
cdr3_nt: TGTGCCAGCAGGTGGACAGCAACTAATGAAAAACTGTTTTTT
cdr3_aa: CASRWTATNEKLFF

j_call: TRBJ2-7
clone_size: few
v_call: TRBV4-2
cdr3_length: 13
d_call: -
cdr3_nt: TGTGCCAGCAGCCAAGACAGGGCCTACGAGCAGTACTTC
cdr3_aa: CASSQDRAYEQYF

j_call: TRBJ2-1
clone_size: once
v_call: TRBV9
cdr3_length: 12
d_call: -
cdr3_nt: TGTGCCAGCAGCGGAGAGGGAAGCGAGCAGTTCTTC
cdr3_aa: CASSGEGSEQFF

j_call: TRBJ2-7
clone_size: few
v_call: TRBV7-9
cdr3_length: 13
d_call: -
cdr3_nt: TGTGCCAGCAGCCAGAGCGGCGTCTACGAGCAGTACTTC
cdr3_aa: CASSQSGVYEQYF

j_call: TRBJ1-6
clone_size: -
v_call: TRBV2
cdr3_length: 14
d_call: -
cdr3_nt: TGTGCCAGCAGTGTAAGCACGTATAATTCACCCCTCCACTTT
cdr3_aa: CASSVSTYNSPLHF

j_call: TRBJ1-5
clone_size: -
v_call: TRBV19
cdr3_length: 14
d_call: -
cdr3_nt: TGTGCCAGTAGTATAAACGGCCTCAATCAGCCCCAGCATTTT
cdr3_aa: CASSINGLNQPQHF

j_call: TRBJ2-7
clone_size: -
v_call: TRBV13
cdr3_length: 11
d_call: -
cdr3_nt: TGTGCCAGCAGCTTATATTACGAGCAGTACTTC
cdr3_aa: CASSLYYEQYF

j_call: TRBJ1-1
clone_size: -
v_call: TRBV6-2/TRBV6-3
cdr3_length: 13
d_call: -
cdr3_nt: TGTGCCAGCAGCCTGCAGGGGTACACTGAAGCTTTCTTT
cdr3_aa: CASSLQGYTEAFF

j_call: TRBJ1-6
clone_size: -
v_call: TRBV19
cdr3_length: 14
d_call: -
cdr3_nt: TGTGCCAGTAGAAATGGGGGGGCTAATTCACCCCTCCACTTT
cdr3_aa: CASRNGGANSPLHF

j_call: TRBJ1-5
clone_size: -
v_call: TRBV24-1
cdr3_length: 12
d_call: -
cdr3_nt: TGTGCCACCAGTGATAACAATCAGCCCCAGCATTTT
cdr3_aa: CATSDNNQPQHF

j_call: TRBJ2-3
clone_size: -
v_call: TRBV3-1/TRBV3-2
cdr3_length: 15
d_call: TRBD2
cdr3_nt: TGTGCCAGCAGCCAAGGACTAGCGGGTTCAGATACGCAGTATTTT
cdr3_aa: CASSQGLAGSDTQYF

j_call: TRBJ2-7
clone_size: -
v_call: TRBV28
cdr3_length: 12
d_call: -
cdr3_nt: TGTGCCAGCAGTACAACAGGCCACGAGCAGTACTTC
cdr3_aa: CASSTTGHEQYF

j_call: TRBJ1-1
clone_size: -
v_call: TRBV3-1/TRBV3-2
cdr3_length: 13
d_call: -
cdr3_nt: TGTGCCAGCAGCAATCGAGGGGGGACTGAAGCTTTCTTT
cdr3_aa: CASSNRGGTEAFF

j_call: TRBJ2-7
clone_size: -
v_call: TRBV18
cdr3_length: 14
d_call: TRBD2
cdr3_nt: TGTGCCAGCTCCCCAGCGGGAGGCGGGTACGAGCAGTACTTC
cdr3_aa: CASSPAGGGYEQYF

j_call: TRBJ2-1
clone_size: -
v_call: TRBV7-2
cdr3_length: 14
d_call: -
cdr3_nt: TGTGCCAGCAGCTCCAGACCGGGTGGCAAGGAGCAGTTCTTC
cdr3_aa: CASSSRPGGKEQFF

j_call: TRBJ1-5
clone_size: -
v_call: TRBV6-2/TRBV6-3
cdr3_length: 13
d_call: -
cdr3_nt: TGTGCCAGCAGCCGAAGACAGAACAAACCCCAGCATTTT
cdr3_aa: CASSRRQNKPQHF

j_call: TRBJ1-2
clone_size: -
v_call: TRBV2
cdr3_length: 13
d_call: -
cdr3_nt: TGTGCCAGCAGTGCAGACGGAGGAGAAGGCTACACCTTC
cdr3_aa: CASSADGGEGYTF

j_call: TRBJ1-6
clone_size: few
v_call: TRBV5-1
cdr3_length: 15
d_call: TRBD1
cdr3_nt: TGCGCCAGCAGAGAACAGGGGGCGCCTAATTCACCCCTCCACTTT
cdr3_aa: CASREQGAPNSPLHF

j_call: TRBJ2-1
clone_size: -
v_call: TRBV2
cdr3_length: 12
d_call: -
cdr3_nt: TGTGCCAGCAGCGACCAGTACAGTGAGCAGTTCTTC
cdr3_aa: CASSDQYSEQFF

j_call: TRBJ2-7
clone_size: once
v_call: TRBV6-5
cdr3_length: 15
d_call: TRBD1
cdr3_nt: TGTGCCAGCAGAAACCGGGACAGGGCCTCCTACGAGCAGTACTTC
cdr3_aa: CASRNRDRASYEQYF

j_call: TRBJ1-1
clone_size: once
v_call: TRBV6-5
cdr3_length: 12
d_call: -
cdr3_nt: TGTGCCAGCACGGCCACGAACACTGAAGCTTTCTTT
cdr3_aa: CASTATNTEAFF

j_call: TRBJ1-1
clone_size: -
v_call: TRBV4-1
cdr3_length: 12
d_call: -
cdr3_nt: TGCGCCAGCAGCCAAGATGGGCTGAGGGCTTTCTTT
cdr3_aa: CASSQDGLRAFF

j_call: TRBJ2-7
clone_size: few
v_call: TRBV3-1/TRBV3-2
cdr3_length: 20
d_call: -
cdr3_nt: TGTGCCAGCAGCCAGTCTGTTGGTGGTTTCGCTCTAGCCTTAAGCTACGAGCAGTACTTC
cdr3_aa: CASSQSVGGFALALSYEQYF

j_call: TRBJ2-1
clone_size: -
v_call: TRBV30
cdr3_length: 13
d_call: -
cdr3_nt: TGTGCCTTAGACCGGGGCCAAGGCTATGAGCAGTTCTTC
cdr3_aa: CALDRGQGYEQFF

j_call: TRBJ1-6
clone_size: -
v_call: TRBV27
cdr3_length: 16
d_call: TRBD1
cdr3_nt: TGTGCCAGCAGTTTGTCCCCTACAGGGGCCGATTCACCCCTCCACTTT
cdr3_aa: CASSLSPTGADSPLHF

j_call: TRBJ1-6
clone_size: few
v_call: TRBV12-3/TRBV12-4
cdr3_length: 13
d_call: -
cdr3_nt: TGTGCCAGCAGTTTCACTACTAATTCACCCCTCCACTTT
cdr3_aa: CASSFTTNSPLHF

j_call: TRBJ1-1
clone_size: -
v_call: TRBV12-3/TRBV12-4
cdr3_length: 13
d_call: -
cdr3_nt: TGTGCCAGCAGTTTAGGACAGACGATTGAAGCTTTCTTT
cdr3_aa: CASSLGQTIEAFF

j_call: TRBJ2-2
clone_size: -
v_call: TRBV27
cdr3_length: 14
d_call: -
cdr3_nt: TGTGCCAGCAGTTTGGCAGGGTTGACCGGGGAGCTGTTTTTT
cdr3_aa: CASSLAGLTGELFF

j_call: TRBJ2-7
clone_size: -
v_call: TRBV19
cdr3_length: 15
d_call: -
cdr3_nt: TGTGCCAGTAGTCCCGGGACATGGACAACCTACGAGCAGTACTTC
cdr3_aa: CASSPGTWTTYEQYF

j_call: TRBJ2-2
clone_size: -
v_call: TRBV7-9
cdr3_length: 12
d_call: -
cdr3_nt: TGTGCCAGCAGCTTAGGCACCGGGGAGCTGTTTTTT
cdr3_aa: CASSLGTGELFF

j_call: TRBJ2-1
clone_size: -
v_call: TRBV10-3
cdr3_length: 15
d_call: TRBD2
cdr3_nt: TGTGCCATCAGTGATTCGTGGGGGGGCTACAATGAGCAGTTCTTC
cdr3_aa: CAISDSWGGYNEQFF

j_call: TRBJ2-5
clone_size: -
v_call: TRBV10-1
cdr3_length: 14
d_call: TRBD2
cdr3_nt: TGCGCCAGCAGTTCTAGCGGGAGAGAGGAGACTCAGTACTTC
cdr3_aa: CASSSSGREETQYF